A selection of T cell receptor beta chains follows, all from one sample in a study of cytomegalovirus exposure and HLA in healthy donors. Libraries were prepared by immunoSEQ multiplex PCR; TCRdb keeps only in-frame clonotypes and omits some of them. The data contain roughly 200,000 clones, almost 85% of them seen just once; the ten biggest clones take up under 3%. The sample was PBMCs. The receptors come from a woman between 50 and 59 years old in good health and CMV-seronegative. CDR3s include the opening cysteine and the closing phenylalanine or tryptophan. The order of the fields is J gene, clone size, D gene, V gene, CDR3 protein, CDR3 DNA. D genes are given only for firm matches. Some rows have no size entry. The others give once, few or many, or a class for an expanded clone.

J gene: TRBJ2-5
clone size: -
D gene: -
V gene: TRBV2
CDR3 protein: CASSRSGTQYF
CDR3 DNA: TGTGCCAGCAGCCGGTCAGGGACCCAGTACTTC

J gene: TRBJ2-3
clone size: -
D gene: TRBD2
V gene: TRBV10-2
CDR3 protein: CASSEMLGLAGGTDTQYF
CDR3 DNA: TGCGCCAGCAGTGAGATGCTCGGACTAGCGGGAGGGACAGATACGCAGTATTTT

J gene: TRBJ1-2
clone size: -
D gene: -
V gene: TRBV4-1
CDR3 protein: CASSQSEAGTYGYTF
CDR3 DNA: TGCGCCAGCAGCCAATCTGAGGCGGGGACCTATGGCTACACCTTC

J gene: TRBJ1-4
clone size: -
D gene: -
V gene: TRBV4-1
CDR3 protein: CASSQDSGKLFF
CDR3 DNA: TGCGCCAGCAGCCAAGACTCAGGAAAACTGTTTTTT

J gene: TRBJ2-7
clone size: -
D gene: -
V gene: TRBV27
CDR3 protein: CASSLSPYYEQYF
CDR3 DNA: TGTGCCAGCAGCCTATCCCCCTACTACGAGCAGTACTTC

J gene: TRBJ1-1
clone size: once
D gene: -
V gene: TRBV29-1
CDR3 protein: CSSGRNTEAFF
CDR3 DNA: TGCAGCTCGGGGAGAAACACTGAAGCTTTCTTT

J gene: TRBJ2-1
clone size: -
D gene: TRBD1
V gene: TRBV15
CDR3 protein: CATSRDRSISYNEQFF
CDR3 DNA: TGTGCCACCAGTAGGGACAGAAGTATCTCCTACAATGAGCAGTTCTTC

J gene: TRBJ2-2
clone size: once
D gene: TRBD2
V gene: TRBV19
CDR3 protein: CASSTAGGAGELFF
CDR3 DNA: TGTGCCAGTAGTACCGCGGGGGGGGCCGGGGAGCTGTTTTTT

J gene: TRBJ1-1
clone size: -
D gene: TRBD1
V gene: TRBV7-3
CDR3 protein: CASRLTGGREAFF
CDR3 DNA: TGTGCCAGCAGGCTAACAGGGGGCCGTGAAGCTTTCTTT

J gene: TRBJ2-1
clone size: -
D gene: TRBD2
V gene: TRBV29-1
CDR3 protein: CSVGDGTRNVNEQFF
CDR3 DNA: TGCAGCGTTGGAGACGGGACTAGGAACGTCAATGAGCAGTTCTTC

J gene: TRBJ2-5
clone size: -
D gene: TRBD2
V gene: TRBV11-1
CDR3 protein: CASSPLAGAMETQYF
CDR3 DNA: TGTGCCAGCAGCCCGCTAGCGGGAGCTATGGAGACCCAGTACTTC

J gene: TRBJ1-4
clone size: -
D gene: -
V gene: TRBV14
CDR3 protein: CASSQERGTNEKLFF
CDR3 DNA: TGTGCCAGCAGCCAAGAGCGGGGAACTAATGAAAAACTGTTTTTT

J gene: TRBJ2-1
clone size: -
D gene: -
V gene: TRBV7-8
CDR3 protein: CASSLGYTDEQFF
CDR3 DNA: TGTGCCAGCAGCTTAGGTTATACGGATGAGCAGTTCTTC

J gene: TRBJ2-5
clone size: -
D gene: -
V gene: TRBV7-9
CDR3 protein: CASSYGQSLGETQYF
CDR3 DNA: TGTGCCAGCAGCTATGGACAGTCCTTGGGGGAGACCCAGTACTTC

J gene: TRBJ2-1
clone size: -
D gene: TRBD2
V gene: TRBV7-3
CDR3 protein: CASSLGLASYNEQFF
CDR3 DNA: TGTGCCAGCAGCTTAGGACTAGCGAGCTACAATGAGCAGTTCTTC

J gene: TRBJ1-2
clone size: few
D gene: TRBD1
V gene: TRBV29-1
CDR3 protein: CSAGQALNYGYTF
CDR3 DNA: TGCAGCGCGGGACAGGCGCTAAACTATGGCTACACCTTC

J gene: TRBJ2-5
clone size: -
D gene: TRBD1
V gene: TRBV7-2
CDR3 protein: CASSASSGTGRLQETQYF
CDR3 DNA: TGTGCCAGCAGCGCCAGTTCCGGGACAGGGAGACTCCAAGAGACCCAGTACTTC